This T cell receptor beta chain was recorded in a study of PD-1 blockade in mismatch repair-deficient tumors. The ends were cut back, 0 bases at V and 2 bases at J, with 13 bases in the middle. The germline gives CDR1 SNHLY, CDR2 FYNNEI. This CDR3 is 16 amino acids long. Study results and limitations: After pembrolizumab, tumor-resident clones rose rapidly, then generally contracted before radiologic responses.

Sequenced by immunoSEQ multiplex PCR; TCRdb stores in-frame clones only, minus some. The sample has around 130,000 clones; almost 90% are singletons. As regards this clone: The target antigen is unknown.

Material: peripheral blood, obtained approximately 73 weeks after starting pembrolizumab. This sequence joins TRBV2 and TRBJ1-2, with D uncertain. The TCR comes from an adult with mismatch repair-deficient cancer. DNA for the CDR3: TGTGCCAGCAGTGAAGCGATACGGGGAACGAACTATGGCTACACCTTC. Protein sequence: CASSEAIRGTNYGYTF.